The source of this TCR beta chain is a study of T-cell reconstitution after alpha-beta-depleted transplantation in children. The CDR3 has 14 residues. Trimming stripped 6 bases from V and 9 bases from J, with 18 bases between. Germline CDR1 and CDR2: LNHDA and SQIVND (reference sequence). Unique molecular identifiers were incorporated into the prepared TCRbeta library. A single record per CDR3 protein comes from TCRdb applying MiXCR to the PCR reads. Of around 380,000 distinct CDR3 sequences detected, approximately 10% appear once; the ten largest clones hold roughly 5.1%. This clonotype was detected only a few times.

Sequencing used PBMCs from the stem cell graft donor, obtained from the stem cell graft. The clonotype was recovered from a human donor who donated a stem cell graft to a child with acute myeloid leukemia. The chain employs TRBV19 and TRBJ2-1; D is possibly TRBD2 (6 bases). The CDR3 DNA reads TGTGCCAGTAGCCCTCGTGGGAGGTTCGGTGAGCAGTTCTTC. This encodes CASSPRGRFGEQFF.